Below, one T cell receptor (beta chain) is given with its context. The study used treatment-naive patients who had stable or active relapsing-remitting disease as multiple sclerosis controls. While CD8+ and CD4+ T cells were isolated negatively, TEMRA cells were enriched by FACS. Random hexamers were used to reverse transcribe 0.5 to 1 ug of RNA. Across 54 Vbeta and 13 Jbeta, immunoSEQ multiplex PCR amplified TCR beta CDR3. From the immunoSEQ multiplex PCR reads, TCRdb called clonotypes with MiXCR, one entry per CDR3 protein. The sample holds about 290,000 distinct CDR3 sequences, roughly 85% seen once. This record belongs to a study of CD8 T cells in Susac syndrome. V was trimmed by 6 bases and J by 7 bases, leaving 19 bases between them. The CDR3 totals 14 residues. Germline V gene lookup returns CDR1 MNHNS and CDR2 SASEGT.

Material for sequencing was CD8+ T cells from PBMCs. V usage is TRBV6-1 and J usage is TRBJ2-7, with D perhaps TRBD1 or TRBD2 (5 bases each). The source of this sequence is a human donor with multiple sclerosis. The CDR3 nucleotides are TGTGCCAGCAGGGGGGTTGACCGGACATTTGAGCAGTACTTC. It encodes CASRGVDRTFEQYF.